The sequence of this T cell receptor beta chain was determined in a study of regulatory T cells in long-lasting Graves disease. Study results and limitations: Persistent Graves' patients possessed reduced TCR diversity relative to recently diagnosed ones. Under persistent disease, TRBV28, TRBJ1-2 and TRBJ2-5 were used preferentially. What was studied was peripheral blood only, and not thyroid tissue.

As to time point: newly diagnosed GD, antithyroid drugs for less than 3 months. PBMC RNA served as the TCR library source. The TCR beta library used iRepertoire HTBI primers with Arm-PCR amplification of CDR3. MiXCR, run by TCRdb on the multiplex PCR reads, gives a single entry per CDR3 protein. This sample yields 390,000 or so distinct CDR3 sequences, of which 12% are seen a single time; approximately 17% belongs to the top ten. This clonotype showed up many times. Its cognate antigen is unknown. Looked up from germline, CDR1 is DFQATT and CDR2 is SNEGSKA (reference sequence). V dropped 3 bases and J dropped 3 bases, with 15 bases sitting between them. The CDR3 has 15 residues. These data were also filed under a second study, of T cells in Graves' hyperthyroidism and ophthalmopathy. That work adds: Initially, a first-round RT-PCR of the TCR CDR3 employed the HTBI primer set.

The sample consisted of peripheral blood mononuclear cells (PBMCs), taken at new diagnosis, from a patient treated with antithyroid drugs. The origin of this receptor is a woman aged 18 to 35 with Graves disease. The chain carries TRBV20-1 and TRBJ2-1; a weak D match, TRBD2 (5 bases). The CDR3 region is CSASGRGSHYNEQFF. The CDR3 coding sequence is TGCAGTGCTAGCGGTCGCGGGTCCCACTACAATGAGCAGTTCTTC.